Listed here are 26 T cell receptor beta chains from one sample, sequenced in a study of blood T cell repertoires in COVID-19. Measured with immunoSEQ multiplex PCR; TCRdb has only the in-frame clones, and not every one. This table holds about 140,000 clones, around 86% found once. The sample consisted of peripheral blood. Receptor source: a human donor in a cohort sampled during active COVID-19.

V is TRBV9 and J is TRBJ1-1; no definite D call. Trimming cost V 0 bases and J 1 base, with 7 bases left between them. There are 14 residues in the CDR3. Germline V gives CDR1 SGDLS, CDR2 YYNGEE. CDR3 sequence: CASSVAPGNTEAFF. CDR3 DNA: TGTGCCAGCAGCGTAGCCCCAGGGAACACTGAAGCTTTCTTT.

The chain has TRBV2 and TRBJ2-1; 8 bases align to TRBD1. Germline CDR1 SNHLY, CDR2 FYNNEI. J was trimmed by 2 bases and V by 8 bases; bases with no gene match: 2. CDR3 length: 13 residues. The CDR3 protein is CASEGQAYNEQFF. As DNA, the CDR3 is TGTGCCAGCGAGGGACAGGCCTACAATGAGCAGTTCTTC.

V and J are TRBV28 and TRBJ2-4; TRBD1 is a possible D gene (5 bases). Trimming pared 10 bases from V and 1 base from J, leaving 17 bases between. Germline assignment: CDR1 MDHEN and CDR2 SYDVKM. CDR3 length equals 15 residues. CDR3: CATHEVGVAKNIQYF. CDR3 bases: TGTGCCACCCACGAGGTAGGGGTGGCCAAAAACATTCAGTACTTC.

This clone has only one observation. The V and J genes are TRBV15 and TRBJ2-4; TRBD2 is a possible D gene (6 bases). The CDR3 contains 16 residues. Trimming left V 0 bases short and J 6 bases short, with 15 bases between. Per the germline V gene, CDR1 is LNHNV and CDR2 is YYDKDF (reference sequence). The CDR3 spells CATSREKTSRVNIQYF. DNA for the CDR3: TGTGCCACCAGCAGAGAAAAGACTAGTCGGGTAAACATTCAGTACTTC.

The chain joins TRBV14 to TRBJ2-7, with D perhaps TRBD2 (6 bases). V gave up 0 bases and J gave up 6 bases, with 9 bases separating them. Germline V gene lookup returns CDR1 SGHDN and CDR2 FVKESK. This CDR3 contains 13 residues. The CDR3 DNA sequence: TGTGCCAGCAGCCAAGAAGGGCGGGGCGAGCAGTACTTC. Translating it yields CASSQEGRGEQYF.

The rearrangement joins TRBV28 to TRBJ1-3; D gene uncertain. The CDR3 has 15 residues. In germline, CDR1 is MDHEN, CDR2 SYDVKM. Trimming took off 6 bases at V and 0 bases at J, with 12 bases between the two ends. Here the CDR3 DNA reads TGTGCCAGCAGCCCACAGAGATTCTCTGGAAACACCATATATTTT. Amino acids: CASSPQRFSGNTIYF.

V is TRBV27 and J is TRBJ2-3; 10 bases match TRBD2. Germline assignment: CDR1 MNHEY and CDR2 SMNVEV (reference sequence). The CDR3 sequence is 18 residues long. Germline trimming cut 4 bases from V and 3 bases from J; bases unmatched to any gene: 13. The CDR3 is CASSSARRLAGGTDTQYF. In DNA, the CDR3 is TGTGCCAGCAGTTCCGCCCGGCGCTTAGCGGGAGGTACAGATACGCAGTATTTT.

The rearrangement uses TRBV3-1 (or the pseudogene TRBV3-2) and TRBJ2-5; 8 positions match TRBD2. The length of the CDR3 is 18 residues. Per the germline V gene, CDR1 is LGHDT and CDR2 is YNNKEL (reference sequence). V lost 5 bases, J lost 3 bases, and 17 bases stayed unmatched. In DNA, the CDR3 is TGTGCCAGCAGCATAATAGGAGCTGCGGGGGGCCGCGAAGAGACCCAGTACTTC. Its protein is CASSIIGAAGGREETQYF.

The chain joins TRBV5-1 to TRBJ1-2; possible D gene TRBD1, 5 bases. V dropped 4 bases and J dropped 4 bases, with 14 bases sitting between them. Germline CDR1 is SGHRS and CDR2 is YFSETQ. CDR3 length equals 14 residues. The CDR3 DNA reads TGCGCCAGCAGCCTGCAGGGAGGGCTCTATGGCTACACCTTC. Its protein is CASSLQGGLYGYTF.

The chain combines TRBV6-4 with TRBJ2-3; TRBD2 matches 8 bases. Trimming cost V 3 bases and J 2 bases; bases outside gene matches: 1. CDR1 and CDR2 from the germline V gene are MRHNA and SNTAGT. CDR3 size: 14 residues. The CDR3 bases are TGTGCCAGCAGTGAAGCGGGAGACACAGATACGCAGTATTTT. It yields the protein CASSEAGDTDTQYF.

V usage is TRBV7-3 and J usage is TRBJ2-2, with D perhaps matching TRBD1 (6 bases). From germline, CDR1 is SGHTA and CDR2 FQGTGA. V lost 4 bases and J 0 bases, leaving 18 bases between the germline ends. The CDR3 contains 18 residues. The CDR3 spells CASSSRGGFGTNTGELFF. The CDR3, as DNA: TGTGCCAGCAGCTCCAGAGGGGGATTCGGGACGAACACCGGGGAGCTGTTTTTT.

J is TRBJ2-3 and V is TRBV19; 10 bases map to TRBD1. There are 17 residues in the CDR3. Germline V gene data show CDR1 as LNHDA and CDR2 as SQIVND (reference sequence). J lost 4 bases, V lost 4 bases, and 11 bases had no gene match. Here the CDR3 reads CASSKVSGTGVADTQYF. The CDR3 region has the DNA TGTGCCAGTAGTAAGGTCTCCGGGACAGGGGTCGCAGATACGCAGTATTTT.

This chain links TRBV28 with TRBJ2-7; maybe TRBD2 (6 bases). V lost 10 bases, J lost 0 bases, and 10 bases lay in between. Germline V gene lookup returns CDR1 MDHEN and CDR2 SYDVKM. The CDR3 length is 12 residues. CDR3 in amino acids: CATGRSSYEQYF. The CDR3, as DNA: TGTGCCACAGGGAGGAGCTCCTACGAGCAGTACTTC.

This chain uses TRBV28 with TRBJ2-4; 10 nucleotides agree with TRBD1. CDR1 is MDHEN and CDR2 is SYDVKM in the germline V gene. The ends lost 4 bases at V and 8 bases at J; junction bases unmatched: 11. The CDR3 has 16 residues. The CDR3 DNA reads TGTGCCAGCAGTTCACCCGGGACAGGGGAGGAGGACATTCAGTACTTC. Its protein product is CASSSPGTGEEDIQYF.

The genes are TRBV7-2 and TRBJ2-3, with D hard to call. This CDR3 is built from 12 residues. CDR1 and CDR2 from the germline V gene are SGHTA and FQGNSA. V gave up 2 bases and J gave up 7 bases, with 7 bases separating them. The CDR3 DNA follows: TGTGCCAGCAGCTTACTTCTTTATACGCAGTATTTT. Its protein product is CASSLLLYTQYF.

The CDR3 loop is CASRISGREYEQYF. The CDR3 DNA reads TGTGCCAGCAGAATAAGCGGGAGGGAGTACGAGCAGTACTTC. This chain links TRBV28 with TRBJ2-7; 10 positions agree with TRBD2. The CDR3 runs to 14 residues. CDR1 and CDR2 (germline): MDHEN, SYDVKM. V lost 6 bases and J lost 4; bases outside the gene matches: 6.

The chain has TRBV7-3 and TRBJ2-3; 10 bases agree with TRBD2. Germline CDR1 reads SGHTA; CDR2 reads FQGTGA. The CDR3 runs 16 residues. The trim removed 5 bases at V and 4 bases at J, leaving 9 bases unmatched. CDR3 sequence: CASSPGTSVFPDTQYF. CDR3 nucleotide sequence: TGTGCCAGCAGCCCGGGGACTAGCGTCTTCCCAGATACGCAGTATTTT.

The chain employs TRBV7-2 and TRBJ2-2; D not certain. The CDR3 is made up of 13 amino acids. Trimming left V 2 bases short and J 4 bases short, with 5 bases between. Germline CDR1 SGHTA, CDR2 FQGNSA. The DNA of the CDR3 is TGTGCCAGCAGCTTATCTAGCACCGGGGAGCTGTTTTTT. Translation: CASSLSSTGELFF. Complete variable domain (other parts from reference TRBV7-2 and TRBJ2-2): GAGVSQSPSNKVTEKGKDVELRCDPISGHTALYWYRQSLGQGLEFLIYFQGNSAPDKSGLPSDRFSAERTGGSVSTLTIQRTQQEDSAVYLCASSLSSTGELFFGEGSRLTVL.

The genes are TRBV7-9 and TRBJ1-3; D may be TRBD1 (5 bases). V was shortened by 5 bases and J by 4 bases, with 12 bases between the two germline ends. CDR3 size: 14 residues. Germline V gene lookup returns CDR1 SEHNR and CDR2 FQNEAQ (reference sequence). CDR3: CASSRGTLGNTIYF. The CDR3 coding sequence is TGTGCCAGCAGCCGCGGGACTTTAGGAAACACCATATATTTT. The variable domain in full, completed from reference TRBV7-9 and TRBJ1-3, reads DTGVSQNPRHKITKRGQNVTFRCDPISEHNRLYWYRQTLGQGPEFLTYFQNEAQLEKSRLLSDRFSAERPKGSFSTLEIQRTEQGDSAMYLCASSRGTLGNTIYFGEGSWLTVV.

V is TRBV2 and J is TRBJ1-1; tentative D call: TRBD1 (5 bases). V was trimmed by 2 bases and J by 5 bases, leaving 9 bases between them. The V gene's germline CDR1 is SNHLY and CDR2 FYNNEI. The CDR3 totals 13 residues. CDR3 sequence: CASSEWEGTEAFF. CDR3 in DNA: TGTGCCAGCAGTGAATGGGAGGGGACTGAAGCTTTCTTT.

This clone was recorded once. The chain has TRBV28 and TRBJ1-6, with 9 bases matching TRBD1. Germline assignment: CDR1 MDHEN and CDR2 SYDVKM. This CDR3 region has 15 residues. The V segment lost 6 bases and the J segment 8 bases; nucleotides outside the gene matches: 8. CDR3 nucleotides: TGTGCCAGCAGCTCACTCCGGGACAGGGATTCACCCCTCCACTTT. Protein sequence: CASSSLRDRDSPLHF.

The rearrangement links TRBV9 to TRBJ1-2; perhaps TRBD1 as D (6 bases). CDR1 and CDR2 (germline): SGDLS, YYNGEE. The ends were cut back, 3 bases at V and 4 bases at J, with 10 bases in the middle. The CDR3 length is 13 residues. The CDR3 here is CASSAQGIYGYTF. In nucleotides, the CDR3 is TGTGCCAGCAGCGCCCAGGGGATCTATGGCTACACCTTC.

As regards this clone: One end of the junction varies from germline; a read error may be responsible. The genes are TRBV7-2 and TRBJ2-5; 7 bases are a match to TRBD1. This CDR3 has 14 amino acids. Germline CDR1 reads SGHTA; CDR2 reads FQGNSA. The CDR3 DNA sequence: TGTGCCAGCAGCTTAGGGGACAGAAAAGAGATCCAGTACTTC. Translation gives CASSLGDRKEIQYF. Full variable domain (remainder filled in from reference TRBV7-2 and TRBJ2-5): GAGVSQSPSNKVTEKGKDVELRCDPISGHTALYWYRQSLGQGLEFLIYFQGNSAPDKSGLPSDRFSAERTGGSVSTLTIQRTQQEDSAVYLCASSLGDRKEIQYFGPGTRLLVL.

This clone came up once. The V and J genes are TRBV5-1 and TRBJ2-7; 9 bases are a match to TRBD1. Trimming at V came to 4 bases and at J to 6 bases, leaving 14 bases not matched to a gene. Germline V gives CDR1 SGHRS, CDR2 YFSETQ. The CDR3 sequence is 16 residues long. The CDR3 bases are TGCGCCAGCAGCCCTCTCCGACAGGGGGAATCCCTCGAGCAGTACTTC. It yields the protein CASSPLRQGESLEQYF.

Here the CDR3 reads CAISDPDSYQPQHF. The CDR3, as DNA: TGTGCCATCAGTGACCCGGACAGCTATCAGCCCCAGCATTTT. J is TRBJ1-5 and V is TRBV10-3; D might be TRBD1 (6 bases). V lost 3 bases and J 5 bases, leaving 11 bases between the germline ends. In germline, CDR1 is ENHRY, CDR2 SYGVKD. CDR3 size: 14 residues.

The J gene is TRBJ2-7, the V gene TRBV5-8; the D gene is possibly TRBD1 (5 bases). Trimming stripped 6 bases from V and 3 bases from J, with 22 bases between. Per the germline V gene, CDR1 is SGHTS and CDR2 is YDEGEE. CDR3 size: 16 residues. The CDR3 bases are TGTGCCAGCATTTCAGTGGGGTCGACAGCATACTACGAGCAGTACTTC. Translation: CASISVGSTAYYEQYF.